Here is one T cell receptor (beta chain) with its context. As originally analysed: Amplified reference gene primers provided the basis for estimating nucleated cell counts. Libraries were prepared by immunoSEQ multiplex PCR; TCRdb keeps only in-frame clonotypes and omits some of them. V, J and clone size are those of that table, while D and trimming were read from the DNA. The sample lists roughly 180,000 clones; 70% to 90% were seen once. Among Cohort 3 donors, those recovered had two negative PCRs, clearance, or symptom resolution. This sample is drawn from a study of blood T cell repertoires in COVID-19. About the research overall: Material from acute and convalescent COVID-19 was sourced from the United States, Italy and Spain. T cells, B-cell-depleted T cells, or PBMCs provided the cDNA or gDNA that served as material.

This CDR3 has 14 amino acids. V lost 8 bases, J lost 4 bases, and 13 bases stayed unmatched. Germline CDR1 SQVTM, CDR2 ANQGSEA. The chain uses TRBV29-1 and TRBJ2-5, with TRBD2 identical over 7 bases. The source material was PBMCs or T cells enriched from blood (not recorded which). This clonotype originated in a woman between 50 and 59 years old who had recovered from COVID-19. The CDR3 is CSIPSGMIRETQYF. In DNA, the CDR3 is TGCAGCATCCCGAGCGGGATGATTCGAGAGACCCAGTACTTC. Based on the CDR3 plus reference TRBV29-1 and TRBJ2-5, the full variable domain is SAVISQKPSRDICQRGTSLTIQCQVDSQVTMMFWYRQQPGQSLTLIATANQGSEATYESGFVIDKFPISRPNLTFSTLTVSNMSPEDSSIYLCSIPSGMIRETQYFGPGTRLLVL.